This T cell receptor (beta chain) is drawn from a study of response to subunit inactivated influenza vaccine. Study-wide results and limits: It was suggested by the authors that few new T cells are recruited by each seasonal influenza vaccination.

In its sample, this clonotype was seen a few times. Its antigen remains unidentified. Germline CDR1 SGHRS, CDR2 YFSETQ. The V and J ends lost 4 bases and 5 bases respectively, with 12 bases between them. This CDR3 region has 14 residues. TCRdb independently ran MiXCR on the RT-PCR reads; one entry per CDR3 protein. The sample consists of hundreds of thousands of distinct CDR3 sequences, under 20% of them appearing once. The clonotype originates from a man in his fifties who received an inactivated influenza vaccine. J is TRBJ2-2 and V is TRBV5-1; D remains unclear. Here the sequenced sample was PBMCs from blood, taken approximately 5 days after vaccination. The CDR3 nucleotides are TGCGCCAGCAGCCCAAAGACACTTACCGGGGAGCTGTTTTTT. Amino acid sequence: CASSPKTLTGELFF.